This TCR beta chain stems from a study of beta chain features in type 1 diabetes. Whole-study context: Examination spanned fewer than 140,000,000 sorted cells from all samples.

This clone was detected a few times. Its cognate antigen is unknown. Study observations and caveats: It was among patients, rather than healthy donors, that naive, central memory and Treg TCRB repertoires appeared more similar. Resolution of whether HLA type affects TCRB rearrangement was not achieved here. Reduced insertions and increased deletions marked VDJ junctions in type 1 diabetes patients.

The authors reverse transcribed all of the isolated RNA, so sequencing captured expressed TCRB transcripts. TCRdb's table, derived via immunoSEQ multiplex PCR, lists solely in-frame clones and lacks some. The data hold around 500,000 clones, with over 9.5% observed a single time. CDR1 and CDR2 (germline): SEHNR, FQNEAQ (reference sequence). The V and J ends lost 2 bases and 5 bases, in that order; junction bases with no gene match: 2. The CDR3 covers 14 residues. The sequencing sample was made of naive CD4+ T cells from blood. The V gene is TRBV7-9, the J gene TRBJ2-7, with 11 bases lining up with TRBD2. The receptor comes from a woman between 18 and 29 years old in good health. Written as DNA, the CDR3 is TGTGCCAGCAGCTTAACGACTAGCGGGAACGAGCAGTACTTC. Its protein product is CASSLTTSGNEQYF.